Included here is one TCR beta chain sequence, with context. The CDR3 consists of 11 residues. V dropped 7 bases and J dropped 7 bases, with 10 bases sitting between them. From germline, CDR1 is LNHDA and CDR2 SQIVND (reference sequence). The data originate from a study of blood T cell repertoires in COVID-19. The wider study: Sites in the United States, Italy and Spain provided acute and convalescent COVID-19 samples. The cDNA or gDNA used as material had been derived from T cells, B-cell-depleted T cells, or PBMCs.

Here immunoSEQ multiplex PCR was the method, and the copy in TCRdb shows in-frame clones only, minus some. Among 40,000 to 55,000 clones listed, approximately 88% were seen once. J is TRBJ1-1 and V is TRBV19; no clear D. Sequenced material: peripheral blood. The source of this sequence is a man aged 45-65 years with active COVID-19. The CDR3 protein is CASKLGFEAFF. CDR3 DNA sequence: TGTGCCAGTAAACTGGGCTTTGAAGCTTTCTTT.